A single sample gave rise to the 5 T cell receptor beta chains below, sequenced in a study of tissue T cells after allogeneic stem cell transplantation. Time point given: mouse harvest day 14 after allogeneic transplant. Mouse grafts combined 10^7 T-cell-depleted bone marrow cells with 10^6 splenic CD5+ T cells. The repertoire was sequenced with immunoSEQ multiplex PCR; TCRdb's copy has only in-frame clones and lacks some. The table has 3,000 to 4,000 clones, about 47% seen once. Sequencing was carried out using gut tissue. The receptors originated from a female BALB/c mouse given C57BL/6 T cells with graft-versus-host disease after an allogeneic hematopoietic cell transplant.

This clone rates as medium-sized (0.01 to 0.1%). Each gene name is a mouse one. With the read ending 1 residue before the CDR3 end, the germline J gene is used to fill in that end. The chain employs TRBV1 and TRBJ2-7; TRBD1 agrees at 7 bases. With 3 bases clipped from V and 3 bases from J, the junction kept 5 bases outside the gene matches. Germline V gives CDR1 NSQYPW, CDR2 LRSPGD (reference sequence). The CDR3 loop spans 14 amino acids. CDR3 protein: CTCSASQGVYEQYF. The DNA read from the CDR3 is TGCACCTGCAGTGCTAGTCAGGGGGTCTATGAACAGTAC.

Worth noting for this clone: These gene names are mouse names. The read terminates 1 residue ahead of where the CDR3 ends, so the germline J gene completes it. The genes are TRBV17 and TRBJ2-3, with D possibly TRBD2 on 6 matching bases. Germline-derived CDR1 and CDR2 are MNHDT and YYDKIL. The CDR3 consists of 14 residues. Trimming left V 3 bases short and J 3 bases short, with 10 bases between. Partial CDR3 DNA: TGTGCTAGCAGTAGGGGGTGGGGGGCAGAAACGCTGTAT. Protein sequence: CASSRGWGAETLY. The whole CDR3 sequence is CASSRGWGAETLYF.

On this clone itself: The gene names here belong to mouse. Sequencing ends 1 residue short of the CDR3 end; the germline J gene provides the rest. V is TRBV23 and J is TRBJ2-3; TRBD1, the D gene given by the table, was not confirmed from the DNA. Germline V gene sequence: CDR1 KGHTA, CDR2 FQNQQP. This CDR3 is built from 14 residues. The CDR3 spells CSSSPTGRAETLYF. The DNA read from the CDR3 is TGCTCCAGCAGCCCGACAGGGAGAGCAGAAACGCTGTAT.

Concerning this clone: The gene symbols are mouse symbols. The read ends 1 residue shy of where the CDR3 ends; the end is completed using the germline J gene. The chain joins TRBV12-1 to TRBJ2-3; maybe TRBD2 (6 bases). Germline lookup yields CDR1 SGHSN and CDR2 HYEKVE. The V end was cut by 4 bases, the J end by 0 bases, with 10 bases between. CDR3 length: 14 amino acids. CDR3 sequence reads: CASSRTASAETLYF. The sequenced part of the CDR3 DNA is TGTGCCAGCTCCCGGACTGCTAGTGCAGAAACGCTGTAT.

Concerning this clone itself: The gene names here belong to mouse. The CDR3 is cut off 1 residue early in the read; its end comes from the germline J gene. The chain is built from TRBV1 and TRBJ1-1; no firm D call. Germline loops: CDR1 NSQYPW, CDR2 LRSPGD (reference sequence). V gave up 0 bases and J gave up 0 bases, with 5 bases separating them. The CDR3 is 14 residues long. CDR3 bases read: TGCACCTGCAGTGCAGAGCAGTCAAACACAGAAGTCTTC. The encoded protein is CTCSAEQSNTEVF. The full CDR3 sequence reads CTCSAEQSNTEVFF.